Listed here are 5 T cell receptor beta chains from one sample, sequenced in a study of T cells in Graves' hyperthyroidism and ophthalmopathy (dated by TCRdb to between 2018 and 2021). The library was prepared using multiplex PCR. Sequenced using an Illumina HiSeq 2000. The TCR beta CDR3 regions were amplified from RNA transcripts. For the first round of RT-PCR on the TCR CDR3, the HTBI primer set was used together with the Qiagen OneStep RT-PCR kit. TCRdb reran the public reads through fastp at Q25 and MiXCR, keeping productive beta chains. All rows with the same CDR3 protein become a single entry with the most common DNA and genes. Here the sample has 350,000 to 400,000 distinct CDR3 sequences; approximately 15% occur a single time. Approximately 9.9% of the sample comes from the top ten. The sequenced material came from blood. The receptors shown here come from a woman aged 55-75 years with Graves' hyperthyroidism.

This clonotype has a count of ten or more. The CDR3 DNA is TGTGCCAGCAGCTTCGGTTCTTACACCGGGGAGCTGTTTTTT. Its translation is CASSFGSYTGELFF. The chain recombines TRBV11-3 with TRBJ2-2; the D is unclear. V dropped 3 bases and J dropped 3 bases, with 8 bases sitting between them. The CDR3 extends over 14 amino acids. Germline CDR1 and CDR2: SGHNT and YENEEA.

This clonotype was seen at least ten times. This sequence joins TRBV18 and TRBJ2-4, with a weak D call TRBD1 (6 bases). CDR1 is KGHSH, CDR2 LQKENI, per germline. V was trimmed by 0 bases and J by 15 bases, leaving 15 bases between them. The CDR3 length is 13 residues. The CDR3 bases are TGTGCCAGCTCACCACCGAGTTTACAGGGACCGTACTTC. Translating gives CASSPPSLQGPYF.

This clonotype was found many times. The chain joins TRBV10-1 to TRBJ2-3; tentatively, D is TRBD1 or TRBD2 (5 bases each). CDR3 length equals 16 residues. Per germline, CDR1 WNHNN and CDR2 SYGVQD (reference sequence). The ends were cut back, 3 bases at V and 2 bases at J, with 15 bases in the middle. CDR3 DNA: TGCGCCAGCAGTGAACGGACGGGACCTACCACAGATACGCAGTATTTT. Its translation: CASSERTGPTTDTQYF.

This clonotype has at least ten counts. The gene calls are TRBV12-3 or TRBV12-4 and TRBJ2-3; D perhaps matches TRBD1 (6 bases). The V end was cut by 7 bases, the J end by 0 bases, with 14 bases between. The CDR3 has 15 amino acids. Written as DNA, the CDR3 is TGTGCCAGCACCTTAGGGGGTTCTAGCACAGATACGCAGTATTTT. The encoded protein is CASTLGGSSTDTQYF.

This clonotype came up many times. The V call is TRBV11-3, the J call TRBJ1-1, with unresolved D. V dropped 4 bases and J dropped 1 base, with 7 bases sitting between them. Germline assignment: CDR1 SGHNT and CDR2 YENEEA. The CDR3 loop spans 13 amino acids. Written as DNA, the CDR3 is TGTGCCAGCAGCTCGGAAAGGAACACTGAAGCTTTCTTT. Translation gives CASSSERNTEAFF.